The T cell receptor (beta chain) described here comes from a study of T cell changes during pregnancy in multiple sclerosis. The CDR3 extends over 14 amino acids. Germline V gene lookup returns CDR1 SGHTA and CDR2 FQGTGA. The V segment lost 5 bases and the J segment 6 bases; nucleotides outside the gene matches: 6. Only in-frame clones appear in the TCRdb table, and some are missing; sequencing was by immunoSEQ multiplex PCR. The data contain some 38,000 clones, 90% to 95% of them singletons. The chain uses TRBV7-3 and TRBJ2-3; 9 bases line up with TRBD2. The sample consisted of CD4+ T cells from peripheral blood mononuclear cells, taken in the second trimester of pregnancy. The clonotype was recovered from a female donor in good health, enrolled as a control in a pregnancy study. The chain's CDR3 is CASSRGTSRDTQYF. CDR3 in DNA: TGTGCCAGCAGCCGAGGGACTAGCAGGGATACGCAGTATTTT.